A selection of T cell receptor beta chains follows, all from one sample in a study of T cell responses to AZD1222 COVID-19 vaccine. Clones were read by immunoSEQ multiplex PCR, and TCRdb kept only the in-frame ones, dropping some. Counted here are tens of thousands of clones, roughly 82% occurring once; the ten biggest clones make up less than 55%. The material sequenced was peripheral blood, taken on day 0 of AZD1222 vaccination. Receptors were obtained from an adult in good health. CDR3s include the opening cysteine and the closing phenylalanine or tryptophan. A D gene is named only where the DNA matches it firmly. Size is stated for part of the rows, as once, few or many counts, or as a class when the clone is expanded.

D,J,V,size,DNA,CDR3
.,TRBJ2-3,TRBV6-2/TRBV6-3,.,TGTGCCAGCAGTTACTGGGCCCCCGGTACGCAGTATTTT,CASSYWAPGTQYF
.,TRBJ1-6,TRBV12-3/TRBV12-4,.,TGTGCCAGCAGTTTTGGCGGTTCACCCCTCCACTTT,CASSFGGSPLHF
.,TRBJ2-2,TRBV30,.,TGTGCCTGGAACCTGGCCCCGAACACCGGGGAGCTGTTTTTT,CAWNLAPNTGELFF
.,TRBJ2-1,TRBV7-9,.,TGTGCCAGCATTCCCGACTACAATGAGCAGTTCTTC,CASIPDYNEQFF
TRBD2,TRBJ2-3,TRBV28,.,TGTGCCAGCAGTAGCGGGAGGATATCCACAGATACGCAGTATTTT,CASSSGRISTDTQYF
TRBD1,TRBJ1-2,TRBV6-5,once,TGTGCCAGCAGTTACTCTTCGGGACAGAACTATGGCTACACCTTC,CASSYSSGQNYGYTF
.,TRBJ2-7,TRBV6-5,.,TGTGCCAGCAAAATCAGTTCTATTGGCGAGCAGTACTTC,CASKISSIGEQYF
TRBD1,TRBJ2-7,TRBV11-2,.,TGTGCCAGCAGCACCCACAGGGGGAAGGGCTACGAGCAGTACTTC,CASSTHRGKGYEQYF
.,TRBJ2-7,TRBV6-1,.,TGTGCCAGCAGTGATGCAGGCCGAATATACGAGCAGTACTTC,CASSDAGRIYEQYF
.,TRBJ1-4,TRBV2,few,TGTGCCAGCACCCGAACCGGGGGTTCTAATGAAAAACTGTTTTTT,CASTRTGGSNEKLFF
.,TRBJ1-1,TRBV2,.,TGTGCCAGCAGTGTTAGGACTGAAGCTTTCTTT,CASSVRTEAFF
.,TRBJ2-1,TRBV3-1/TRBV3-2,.,TGTGCCAGCAGCCAAGATTTCCGGGGGAGGAACAATGAGCAGTTCTTC,CASSQDFRGRNNEQFF
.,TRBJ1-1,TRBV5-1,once,TGCGCCAGCAGCCCTGATAAAACAGGGTCGAACACTGAAGCTTTCTTT,CASSPDKTGSNTEAFF
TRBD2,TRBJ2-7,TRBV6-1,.,TGTGCCAGCAGTGAAATAGGGGAGGGTTACGAGCAGTACTTC,CASSEIGEGYEQYF
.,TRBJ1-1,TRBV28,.,TGTGCCAGCAGCACGCAGGGGAGGAACACTGAAGCTTTCTTT,CASSTQGRNTEAFF
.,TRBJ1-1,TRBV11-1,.,TGTGCCAGCACCCCTCGCGGCAGGATAAGGGCCGAAGCTTTCTTT,CASTPRGRIRAEAFF
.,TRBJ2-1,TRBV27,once,TGTGCCGGGGTCTTAGAAGTTAGCTCCTACAATGAGCAGTTCTTC,CAGVLEVSSYNEQFF
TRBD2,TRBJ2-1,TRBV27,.,TGTGCCAGCAGTCCCGTAGCGGGCCACAATGAGCAGTTCTTC,CASSPVAGHNEQFF
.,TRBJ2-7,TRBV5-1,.,TGCGCCAGCAGCTTGGTCCGGGCGAAAAGTGGGGCCGAGCAGTACTTC,CASSLVRAKSGAEQYF
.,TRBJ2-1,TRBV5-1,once,TGCGCCAGCAGCTCACCTCTAGCGTCCAATGAGCAGTTCTTC,CASSSPLASNEQFF
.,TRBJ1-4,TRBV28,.,TGTGCCACTACGGACCGCGAAAAACTGTTTTTT,CATTDREKLFF
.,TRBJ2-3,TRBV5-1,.,TGCGCCAGCAGGCTCGGCCTGCGAGGCACAGATACGCAGTATTTT,CASRLGLRGTDTQYF
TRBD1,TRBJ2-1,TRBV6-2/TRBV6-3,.,TGTGCCAGCAGCTCCCTAGTGACAGGGGAAGATGAGCAGTTCTTC,CASSSLVTGEDEQFF
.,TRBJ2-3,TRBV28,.,TGTGCCAGCACCCAGAAAAAGCGGGGCACAGATACGCAGTATTTT,CASTQKKRGTDTQYF
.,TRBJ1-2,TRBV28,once,TGTGCCAGCAGTTTACGGGGGTATGGCTACACCTTC,CASSLRGYGYTF
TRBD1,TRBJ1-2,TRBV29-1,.,TGCAGCGCGGACAGGGAAGATGGCTACACCTTC,CSADREDGYTF